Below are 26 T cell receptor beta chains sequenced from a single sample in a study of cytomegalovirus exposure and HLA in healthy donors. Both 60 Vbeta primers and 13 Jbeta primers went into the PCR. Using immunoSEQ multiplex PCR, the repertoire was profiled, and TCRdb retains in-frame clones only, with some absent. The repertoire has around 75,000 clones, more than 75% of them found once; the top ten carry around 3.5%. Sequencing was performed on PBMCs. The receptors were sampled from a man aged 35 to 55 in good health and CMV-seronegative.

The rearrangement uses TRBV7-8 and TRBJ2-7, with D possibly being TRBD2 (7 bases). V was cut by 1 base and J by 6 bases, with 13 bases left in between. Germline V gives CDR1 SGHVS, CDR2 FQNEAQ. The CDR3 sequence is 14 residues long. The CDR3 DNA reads TGTGCCAGCAGCTTAGGAGGGGGGGCGCGCGAGCAGTACTTC. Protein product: CASSLGGGAREQYF.

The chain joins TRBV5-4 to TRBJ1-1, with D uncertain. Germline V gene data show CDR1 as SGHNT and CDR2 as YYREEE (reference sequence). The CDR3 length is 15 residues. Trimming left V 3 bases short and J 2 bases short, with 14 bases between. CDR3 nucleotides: TGTGCCAGCAGCTCCCCTCGGGAGGGCAACACTGAAGCTTTCTTT. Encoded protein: CASSSPREGNTEAFF.

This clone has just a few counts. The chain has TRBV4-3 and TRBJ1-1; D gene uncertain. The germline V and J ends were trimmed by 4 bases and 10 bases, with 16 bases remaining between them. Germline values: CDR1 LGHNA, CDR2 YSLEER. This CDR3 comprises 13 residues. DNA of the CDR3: TGCGCCAGCAGCCGTCCGGGCCCTGGAGGAGCTTTCTTT. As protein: CASSRPGPGGAFF.

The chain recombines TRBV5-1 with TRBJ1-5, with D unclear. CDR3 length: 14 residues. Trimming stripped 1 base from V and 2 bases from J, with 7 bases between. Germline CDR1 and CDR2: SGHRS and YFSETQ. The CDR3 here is CASSLNPGNQPQHF. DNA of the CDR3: TGCGCCAGCAGCTTGAATCCGGGCAATCAGCCCCAGCATTTT.

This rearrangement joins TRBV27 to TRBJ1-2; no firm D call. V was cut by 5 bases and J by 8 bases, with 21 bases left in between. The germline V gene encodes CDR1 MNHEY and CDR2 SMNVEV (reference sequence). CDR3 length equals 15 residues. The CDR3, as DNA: TGTGCCAGCAGTGGGCGGGGAAATTCGGCCCGAGGCTACACCTTC. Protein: CASSGRGNSARGYTF.

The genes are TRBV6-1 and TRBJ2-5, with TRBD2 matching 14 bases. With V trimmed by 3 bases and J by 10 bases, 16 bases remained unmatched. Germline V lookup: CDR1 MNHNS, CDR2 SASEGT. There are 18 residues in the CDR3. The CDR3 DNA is TGTGCCAGCAGTGAGAGGCAATCCGGGACTAGCGGGGGACGGATCCAGTACTTC. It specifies CASSERQSGTSGGRIQYF.

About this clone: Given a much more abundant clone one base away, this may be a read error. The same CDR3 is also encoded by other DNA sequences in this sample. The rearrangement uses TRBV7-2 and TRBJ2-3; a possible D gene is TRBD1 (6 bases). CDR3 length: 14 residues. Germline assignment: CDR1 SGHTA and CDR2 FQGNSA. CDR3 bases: TGTGCCAGCACACCGGGACAAAGCACAGACACGCAGTATTTT. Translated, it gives CASTPGQSTDTQYF.

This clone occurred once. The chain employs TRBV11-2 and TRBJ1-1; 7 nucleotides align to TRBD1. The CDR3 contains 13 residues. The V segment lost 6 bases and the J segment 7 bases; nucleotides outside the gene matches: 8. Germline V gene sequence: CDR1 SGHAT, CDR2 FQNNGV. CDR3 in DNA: TGTGCCAGCAGTTTTACAGGGGTGGTTGAAGCTTTCTTT. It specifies CASSFTGVVEAFF.

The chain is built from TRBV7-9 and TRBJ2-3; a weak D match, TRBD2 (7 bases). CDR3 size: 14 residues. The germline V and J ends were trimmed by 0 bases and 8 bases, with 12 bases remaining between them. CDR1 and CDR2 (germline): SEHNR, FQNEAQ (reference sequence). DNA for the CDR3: TGTGCCAGCAGCTTAGCGGGGGGGCCAGTTACGCAGTATTTT. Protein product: CASSLAGGPVTQYF.

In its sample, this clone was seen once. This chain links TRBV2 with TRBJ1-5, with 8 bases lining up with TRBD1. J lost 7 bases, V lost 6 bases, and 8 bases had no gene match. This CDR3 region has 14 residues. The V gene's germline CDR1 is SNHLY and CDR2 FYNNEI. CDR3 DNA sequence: TGTGCCAGCAGCCCGGACAGGGTGGGACAGCCCCAGCATTTT. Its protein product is CASSPDRVGQPQHF.

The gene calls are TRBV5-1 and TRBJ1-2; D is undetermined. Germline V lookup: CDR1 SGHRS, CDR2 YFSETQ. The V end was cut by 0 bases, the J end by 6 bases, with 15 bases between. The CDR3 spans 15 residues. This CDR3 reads CASSLGYRVENGYTF. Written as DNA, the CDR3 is TGCGCCAGCAGCTTGGGATACCGGGTAGAAAATGGCTACACCTTC.

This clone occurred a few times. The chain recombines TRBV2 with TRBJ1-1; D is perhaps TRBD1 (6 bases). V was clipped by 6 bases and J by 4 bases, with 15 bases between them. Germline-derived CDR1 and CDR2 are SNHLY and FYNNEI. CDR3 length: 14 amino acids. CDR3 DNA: TGTGCCAGCAGAAGCAACAGGGAGGGCACTGAAGCTTTCTTT. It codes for CASRSNREGTEAFF.

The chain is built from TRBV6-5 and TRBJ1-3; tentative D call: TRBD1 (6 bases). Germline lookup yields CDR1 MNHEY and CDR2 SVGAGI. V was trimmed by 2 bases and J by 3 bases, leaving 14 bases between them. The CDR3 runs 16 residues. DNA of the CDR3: TGTGCCAGCAGTTACCTGACAGGAGCTTTTGGAAACACCATATATTTT. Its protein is CASSYLTGAFGNTIYF.

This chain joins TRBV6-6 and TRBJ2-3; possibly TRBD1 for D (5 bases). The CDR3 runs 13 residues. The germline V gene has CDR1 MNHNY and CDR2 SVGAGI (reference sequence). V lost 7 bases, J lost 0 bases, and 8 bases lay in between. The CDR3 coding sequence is TGTGCCAGCAAAGGGGCTAGCACAGATACGCAGTATTTT. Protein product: CASKGASTDTQYF.

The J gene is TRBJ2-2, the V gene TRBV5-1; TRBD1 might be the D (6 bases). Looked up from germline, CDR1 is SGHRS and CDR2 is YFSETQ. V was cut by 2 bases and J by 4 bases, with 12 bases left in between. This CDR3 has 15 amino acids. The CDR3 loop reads CASSFGQGLTGELFF. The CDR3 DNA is TGCGCCAGCAGCTTCGGGCAGGGGCTCACCGGGGAGCTGTTTTTT.

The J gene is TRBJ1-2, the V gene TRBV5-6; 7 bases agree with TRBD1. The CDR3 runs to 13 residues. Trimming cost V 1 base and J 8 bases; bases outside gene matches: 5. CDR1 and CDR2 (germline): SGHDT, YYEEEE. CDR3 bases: TGTGCCAGCAGCTTGAACAGGGGCTGGGGCTACACCTTC. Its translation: CASSLNRGWGYTF.

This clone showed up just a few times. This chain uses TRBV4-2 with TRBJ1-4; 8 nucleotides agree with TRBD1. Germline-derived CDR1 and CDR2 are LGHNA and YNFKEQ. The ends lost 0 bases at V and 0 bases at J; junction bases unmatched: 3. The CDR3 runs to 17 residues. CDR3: CASSQEPRGPTNEKLFF. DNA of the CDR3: TGTGCCAGCAGCCAAGAACCCAGGGGGCCAACTAATGAAAAACTGTTTTTT.

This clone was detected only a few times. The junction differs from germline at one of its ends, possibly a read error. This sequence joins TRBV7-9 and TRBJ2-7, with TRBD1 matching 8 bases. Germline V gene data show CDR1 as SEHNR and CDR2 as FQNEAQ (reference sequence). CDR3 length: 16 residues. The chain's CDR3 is CSSSFEGRGRAYEQYF. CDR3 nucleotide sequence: TGTTCCAGCAGCTTCGAGGGCAGGGGGCGAGCCTACGAGCAGTACTTC. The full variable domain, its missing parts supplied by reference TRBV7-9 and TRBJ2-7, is DTGVSQNPRHKITKRGQNVTFRCDPISEHNRLYWYRQTLGQGPEFLTYFQNEAQLEKSRLLSDRFSAERPKGSFSTLEIQRTEQGDSAMYLCSSSFEGRGRAYEQYFGPGTRLTVT.

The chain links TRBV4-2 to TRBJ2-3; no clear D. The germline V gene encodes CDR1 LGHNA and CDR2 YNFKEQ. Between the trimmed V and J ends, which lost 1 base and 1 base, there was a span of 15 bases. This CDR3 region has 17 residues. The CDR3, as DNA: TGTGCCAGCAGCCAAGCCTCGGGTACTCGACGCACAGATACGCAGTATTTT. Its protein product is CASSQASGTRRTDTQYF.

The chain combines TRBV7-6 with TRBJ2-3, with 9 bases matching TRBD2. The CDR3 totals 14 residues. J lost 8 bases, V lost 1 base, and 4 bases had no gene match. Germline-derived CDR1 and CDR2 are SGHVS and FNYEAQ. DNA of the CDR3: TGTGCCAGCAGCTTAGGCGGGGGGGCGGTTACGCAGTATTTT. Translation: CASSLGGGAVTQYF.

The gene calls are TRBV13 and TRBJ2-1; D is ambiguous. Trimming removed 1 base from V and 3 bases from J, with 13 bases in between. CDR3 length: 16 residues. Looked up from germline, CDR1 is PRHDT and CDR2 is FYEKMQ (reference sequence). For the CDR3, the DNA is TGTGCCAGCAGCTTAGAGAGCGTACTGCGCTACAATGAGCAGTTCTTC. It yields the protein CASSLESVLRYNEQFF.

CDR3 residues: CASSMELGGDEQYF. As DNA, the CDR3 is TGTGCCAGTAGTATGGAATTAGGGGGGGACGAGCAGTACTTC. The rearrangement uses TRBV19 and TRBJ2-7; maybe TRBD2 (7 bases). Germline V gene lookup returns CDR1 LNHDA and CDR2 SQIVND (reference sequence). The CDR3 covers 14 residues. Between the trimmed V and J ends, which lost 3 bases and 5 bases, there was a span of 14 bases.

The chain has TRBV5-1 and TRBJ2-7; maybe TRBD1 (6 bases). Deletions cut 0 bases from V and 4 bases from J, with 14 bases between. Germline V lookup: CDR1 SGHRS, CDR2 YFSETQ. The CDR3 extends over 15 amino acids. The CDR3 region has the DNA TGCGCCAGCAGCTTGGTTTCGACAGGCGGATACGAGCAGTACTTC. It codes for CASSLVSTGGYEQYF.

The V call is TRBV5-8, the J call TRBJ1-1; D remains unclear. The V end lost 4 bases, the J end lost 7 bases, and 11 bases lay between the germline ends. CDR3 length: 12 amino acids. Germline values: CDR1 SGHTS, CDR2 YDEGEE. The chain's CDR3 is CASSRTILEAFF. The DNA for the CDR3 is TGTGCCAGCAGCCGAACCATACTTGAAGCTTTCTTT.

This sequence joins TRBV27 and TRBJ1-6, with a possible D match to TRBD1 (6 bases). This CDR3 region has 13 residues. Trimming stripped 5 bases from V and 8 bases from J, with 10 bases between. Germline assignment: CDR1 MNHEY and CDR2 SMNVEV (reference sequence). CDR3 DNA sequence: TGTGCCAGCAGTCACAGGGAGTATTCACCCCTCCACTTT. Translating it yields CASSHREYSPLHF.

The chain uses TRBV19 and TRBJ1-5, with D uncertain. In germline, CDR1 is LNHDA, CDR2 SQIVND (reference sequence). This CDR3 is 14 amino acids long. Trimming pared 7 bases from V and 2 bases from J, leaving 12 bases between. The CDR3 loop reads CASNIQAGNQPQHF. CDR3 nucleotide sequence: TGTGCCAGTAATATCCAAGCGGGCAATCAGCCCCAGCATTTT.